This T cell receptor (beta chain) is from a study of cytomegalovirus exposure and HLA in healthy donors (dated by TCRdb to 2016 to 2017). Study-level background: In an earlier analysis of under 750 of the donors, under 300 Gb of sequence data and 95 million to 130 million unique TCR beta sequences from about 190 million T cells were reported. In a later analysis, previously published TCR beta repertoires from 500 to 750 donors were re-analyzed and high-resolution HLA genotyping was added so that TCR occurrence patterns could be studied. All discovery cohort repertoires had been generated using a single sequencing platform. An earlier analysis of 587 of the donors used high-throughput TCR beta sequencing to judge whether each TCR beta V gene segment behaved as functional or pseudogenic. To predict cytomegalovirus infection status, the study combined high-throughput TCR immunosequencing, statistical association of individual TCRs with disease status, and machine learning. The study was designed to test whether signatures of past pathogen exposure could be identified by cataloging public T cell receptors. Along with the 666-subject first cohort, a separate validation cohort of roughly 110 different subjects was used. HLA typing included class I and class II loci at four-digit resolution. Donor age, sex, ethnicity and CMV serostatus were collected together with the repertoire data. Of the roughly 410 genotyped donors, approximately 81% were placed in the genetic ancestry cluster associated with self-reported Caucasian donors. Typing coverage varied by locus: about 620-630 donors for A, B, C, DRB1 and DQB1; around 560 for DQA1; around 610 for DPA1; roughly 450 for DPB1. Five DR-DQ haplotypes were handled as single units for association and clustering because linkage in the cohort was strong. Roughly 300 gigabases of sequencing data and approximately 85 million unique TCR sequences were included in an early release covering roughly 600 HLA-typed donors. Genome-wide SNP genotypes for about 65% of the 666 donors were used in a later genetic analysis, which treated that subset as a discovery cohort. Across some 400 genotyped donors of the cohort, an average of approximately 240,000 unique TCR beta nucleotide sequences per donor were sequenced, and roughly 17% of those sequences were non-productive. The later analysis used no new phenotypic data to find candidate immune exposures, relying instead on TCR beta sequences and their occurrence across donors. The study profiled the T cell repertoires of under 700 subjects by immunosequencing and related them to cytomegalovirus serostatus. General findings and caveats noted by the study authors: Strong co-occurrence of HLA alleles, especially DR and DQ, made assigning TCR associations to individual alleles difficult. Cytomegalovirus status was reported to be diagnosed by the classifier with high specificity and sensitivity in both the original and validation cohorts. In a later genetic analysis, fewer N-insertions in productive TCRs were reported among donors in an Asian-associated ancestry cluster than the roughly 700-donor mean. A total of around 150 TCR beta chains were listed by the study as associated with cytomegalovirus. Three of the identified cytomegalovirus-associated TCR beta chains were confirmed in vitro to be specific for cytomegalovirus antigens. In this cohort, only TCR beta chains were sequenced, and detectable features were limited by the absence of alpha or paired-chain data. In a later analysis, HLA-associated TCR beta chains showed more clonal expansion and lower generation probabilities than non-associated chains that were equally common. Immune exposure information for the cohort was limited to CMV serostatus. In an earlier analysis of a few hundred of the donors, most TCR beta V segments were observed in productive rearrangements about 87% or about 30% of the time, broadly matching IMGT annotations. Several of the top co-occurrence clusters appeared to be linked to parvovirus B19, influenza, CMV and Epstein-Barr virus, according to a later analysis. A further reported finding was that TCR beta sequences accurately predicted the HLA-A and HLA-B alleles for most subjects in the first cohort. The earlier analysis of about 600 of the donors excluded 15 to 20 rarely observed V segments, including chromosome 9 orphons, because counts were too low. An association between a missense DCLRE1C variant and V-gene and J-gene trimming of TCR beta chains was found in a later genetic analysis and replicated in an independent cohort. Because HLA typing was missing for some donors at each locus, association tests included only the typed subset. The presence/absence analyses assumed that sequencing depth was roughly uniform across donors, and that assumption may not be true. Most TCR sequences were seen in very few donors, while some public TCRs were found in many individuals. Specific HLA alleles were associated with 16,951 TCR beta sequences at a false discovery rate of 0.05 in a later analysis. The sequencing pipeline was judged likely to have produced a cluster of highly shared sequence variants as a technical artifact. Most CMV-associated TCR beta chains appeared to be HLA-restricted in a later analysis, and the HLA associations seemed to be driven largely by CMV exposure. Correlated functional status among segregating V segments might reflect linkage disequilibrium, but an unknown experimental factor could not be ruled out. A later analysis found that TCR association rates varied across HLA loci, with DRB1 alleles showing the most associated TCRs and HLA-C alleles the fewest. The authors suggested that the approach could potentially be generalized to other disease states and immunological phenotypes.

The cohort comprised around 690 healthy bone marrow donors. At the time of sampling, every cohort member was nominally healthy, though immune exposures that went unrecorded were likely present. CMV serostatus was recorded as positive for 250 to 300 and negative for about half of the 666 cohort members, whereas no CMV serostatus was recorded for the donor in question. Every donor gave a peripheral blood sample, and the peripheral blood mononuclear cells from that sample were used for TCR beta sequencing. The Qiagen DNeasy Blood Extraction Kit was used to extract genomic DNA from the blood cell samples. Library generation was performed with the immunoSEQ multiplex PCR assay. A mixture of 60 forward primers for TCR Vbeta segments and 13 reverse primers for TCR Jbeta segments was used in the multiplex PCR. Amplification of the CDR3 region of rearranged TCR beta genes was performed with a multiplex PCR assay on genomic DNA. On the Illumina HiSeq System, the amplified TCR beta libraries were sequenced as 87-base-pair reads. The original pipeline was this. A later analysis counted tens of millions of unique TCR beta chains across the 650 to 700 repertoires, and some 11 million of these chains were shared by at least two donors. Raw reads were error-corrected and collapsed into unique sequences with a nearest-neighbor algorithm that merged closely related sequences to remove PCR and sequencing errors. CDR3 sequences were aligned to IMGT reference sequences to assign V, D and J gene segments. For a sequence to be retained, at least a six-nucleotide match to both a V gene segment and a J gene segment was required. Rearrangements were called productive when the CDR3 lacked stop codons and stayed in frame with V and J; all others were non-productive. Following IMGT convention, CDR3 was defined as the stretch from the second conserved V-encoded cysteine to the conserved J-encoded phenylalanine. Sequences without an unambiguous match to a single V gene segment were excluded from the earlier analysis of a few hundred of the donors. An earlier analysis of several hundred of the donors called V segments functional above 56.7% productive rearrangements and segregating when the between-donor standard deviation exceeded 5%. To diagnose cytomegalovirus status from the catalog of TCR beta chain sequences, a statistical classification framework was built. V and J gene assignment, in a later analysis, came from comparing TCR nucleotide sequences with IMGT/GENE-DB human TR gene sequences. Using the TCRdist pipeline, a later analysis assigned CDR3 sequences along with most-parsimonious VDJ recombination scenarios. In a later analysis, each TCR beta chain was defined by its CDR3 amino acid sequence together with its V-gene family, and reads without a unique V-gene family were excluded. In a later analysis, approximately 590 highly shared, low-generation-probability nucleotide sequences were removed to address suspected cross-contamination and a sequencing artifact. In a later analysis, a clonal expansion index was calculated for each public chain from normalized within-repertoire ranks of inferred template counts. A later analysis computed generation probabilities with a VDJ recombination model fitted to out-of-frame rearrangements, and checked the results against IGoR. Hypergeometric tests were used in a later analysis to score TCR-TCR, TCR-HLA and TCR-CMV co-occurrence, with a repertoire-size bias correction applied to the TCR pairs. In a later analysis, false discovery rates were estimated by permuting HLA or CMV assignments 20 times. In a later analysis, co-occurring TCRs were grouped using DBSCAN, with TCRdist sequence similarity added in when clustering inside HLA-allele-positive subsets. Co-occurrence clustering excluded repertoires with fewer than 30,000 or more than 120,000 public chains, plus five with anomalous nucleotide sharing. This immuneACCESS table, as held by TCRdb, lists in-frame sequences with V and J called but not all clones. Of the missing ones, under half trace to an unresolved V gene in checked studies; the others have no known cause. Clone size and the V and J calls come from that table; the DNA yielded D and trimming. The sample has roughly 93,000 clones on record, roughly four fifths of them singletons. 7% to 10% of the sample belongs to the ten largest clones.

This clone was seen once. It has no known antigen specificity. Nothing much larger sits one base from this clone, and base qualities are not available. The source material was PBMCs. The receptor's source is a human donor in good health.

The nucleotide sequence reads as follows: TGTGCCAGCAGTCCTATGGAGGGAAACTCACCCCTCCACTTT. It is translated as CASSPMEGNSPLHF. The receptor chain draws on TRBV6-5 and TRBJ1-6, with an unclear D gene assignment. The V and J ends are trimmed by 5 bases and 10 bases, leaving 15 bases between them. CDR3 length: 14 amino acids, cysteine to phenylalanine. The read is trimmed to its CDR3 DNA, 42 bases read in frame from base 1. CDR1 and CDR2, looked up from the germline V gene, are MNHEY and SVGAGI.